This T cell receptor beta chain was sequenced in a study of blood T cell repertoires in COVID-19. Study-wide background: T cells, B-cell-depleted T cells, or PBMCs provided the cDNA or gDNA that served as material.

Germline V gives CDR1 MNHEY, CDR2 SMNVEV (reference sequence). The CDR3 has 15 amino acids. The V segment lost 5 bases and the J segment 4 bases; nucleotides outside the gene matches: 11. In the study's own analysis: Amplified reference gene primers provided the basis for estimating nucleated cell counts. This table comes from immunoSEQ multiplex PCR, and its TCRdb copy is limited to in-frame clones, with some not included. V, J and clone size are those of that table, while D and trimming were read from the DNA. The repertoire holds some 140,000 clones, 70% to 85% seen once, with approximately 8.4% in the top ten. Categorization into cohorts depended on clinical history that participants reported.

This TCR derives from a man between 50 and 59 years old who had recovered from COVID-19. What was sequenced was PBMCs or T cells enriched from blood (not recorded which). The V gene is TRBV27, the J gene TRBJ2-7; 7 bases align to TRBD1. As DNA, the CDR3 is TGTGCCAGCAGTGGCCCCAGACAGGGAACATACGAGCAGTACTTC. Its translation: CASSGPRQGTYEQYF.